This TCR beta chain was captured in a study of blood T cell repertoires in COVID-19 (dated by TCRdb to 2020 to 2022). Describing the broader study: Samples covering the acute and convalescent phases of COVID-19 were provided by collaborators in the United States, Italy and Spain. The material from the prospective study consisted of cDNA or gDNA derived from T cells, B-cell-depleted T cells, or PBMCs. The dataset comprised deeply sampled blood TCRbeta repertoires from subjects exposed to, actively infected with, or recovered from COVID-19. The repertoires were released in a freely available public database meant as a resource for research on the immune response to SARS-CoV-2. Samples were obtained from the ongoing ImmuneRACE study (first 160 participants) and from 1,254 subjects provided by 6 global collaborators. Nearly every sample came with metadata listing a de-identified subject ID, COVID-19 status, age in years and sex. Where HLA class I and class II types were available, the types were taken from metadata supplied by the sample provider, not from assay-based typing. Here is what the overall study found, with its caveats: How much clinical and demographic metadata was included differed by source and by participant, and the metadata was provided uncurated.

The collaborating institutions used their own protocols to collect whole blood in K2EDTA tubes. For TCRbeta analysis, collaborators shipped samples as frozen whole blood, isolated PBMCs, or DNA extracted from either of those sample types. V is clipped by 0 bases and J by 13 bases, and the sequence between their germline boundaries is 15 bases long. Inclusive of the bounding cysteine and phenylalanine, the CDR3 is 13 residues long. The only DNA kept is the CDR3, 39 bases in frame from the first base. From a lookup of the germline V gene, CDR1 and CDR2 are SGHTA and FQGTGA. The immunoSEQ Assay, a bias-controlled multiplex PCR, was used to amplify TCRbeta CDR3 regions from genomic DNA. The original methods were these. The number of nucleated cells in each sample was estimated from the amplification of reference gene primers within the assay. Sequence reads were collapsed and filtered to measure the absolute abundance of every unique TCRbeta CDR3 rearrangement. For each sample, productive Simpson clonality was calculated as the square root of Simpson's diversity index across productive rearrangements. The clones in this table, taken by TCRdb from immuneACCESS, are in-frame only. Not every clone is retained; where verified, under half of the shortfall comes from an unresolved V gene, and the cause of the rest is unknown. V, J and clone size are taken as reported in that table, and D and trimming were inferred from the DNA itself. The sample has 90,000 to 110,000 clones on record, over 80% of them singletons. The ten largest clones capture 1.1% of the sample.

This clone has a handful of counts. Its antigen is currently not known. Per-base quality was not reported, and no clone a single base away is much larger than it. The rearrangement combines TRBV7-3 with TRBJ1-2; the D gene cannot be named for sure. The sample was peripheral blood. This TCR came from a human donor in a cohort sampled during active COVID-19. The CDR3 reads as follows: CASSLTSQSRITF. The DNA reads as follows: TGTGCCAGCAGCTTAACTTCTCAGTCGAGGATCACCTTC.